The rows below give T cell receptor beta chains drawn from one sample of a study of T cell responses to AZD1222 COVID-19 vaccine. The table came from immunoSEQ multiplex PCR; TCRdb's copy has only in-frame clones and leaves some out. The sample yields around 79,000 clones, approximately 88% seen once. The source was peripheral blood, collected on day 0 of AZD1222 vaccination. The receptors shown here come from an adult in good health. The CDR3 runs from the conserved cysteine through the conserved F or W. The order of the fields is CDR3 DNA, CDR3 protein, D gene, clone size, J gene, V gene. A D gene is named only where the DNA matches it firmly. Not every row has a clone size; where given, it reads once, few, many or a size class.

TGTGCCACCAGTGATAGGACAGGGACTAGCGGGTGGAATGAGCAGTTCTTC,CATSDRTGTSGWNEQFF,TRBD2,.,TRBJ2-1,TRBV24-1
TGTGCCAGCAGTCCACAGGGGGCTGGGATCACTGAAGCTTTCTTT,CASSPQGAGITEAFF,TRBD1,.,TRBJ1-1,TRBV6-5
TGTGCCAGCAGTGAGACGGGAGGGAGTGGCGCAGATACGCAGTATTTT,CASSETGGSGADTQYF,TRBD2,.,TRBJ2-3,TRBV6-4
TGCAGTGCTGGTGGACAGGGGCTCCAGGCTTTCTTT,CSAGGQGLQAFF,TRBD1,few,TRBJ1-1,TRBV20-1
TGTGCCAGCAGTCCGTTAGGGACGTGGGAGCTGTTTTTT,CASSPLGTWELFF,.,few,TRBJ2-2,TRBV27
TGTGCCAGTAGTATAGGGACAGGGGGATATCAGCCCCAGCATTTT,CASSIGTGGYQPQHF,TRBD1,.,TRBJ1-5,TRBV19
TGTGCCATCCCTAATTCCGGGACAGGGGGCCCGGAGAGCACCGGGGAGCTGTTTTTT,CAIPNSGTGGPESTGELFF,TRBD1,.,TRBJ2-2,TRBV7-7
TGTGCCAGCAGCTCCGCTGGTGTCAGCGCCCAAGAGCCCTACGAGCAGTACTTC,CASSSAGVSAQEPYEQYF,.,.,TRBJ2-7,TRBV7-9
TGTGCCAGCAGTTTAAACGGGAGGAACAATGAGCAGTTCTTC,CASSLNGRNNEQFF,TRBD2,few,TRBJ2-1,TRBV28
TGTGCCAGCAGCCAACCGAGCAGGGAGGACTTAGCCAAAAACATTCAGTACTTC,CASSQPSREDLAKNIQYF,.,.,TRBJ2-4,TRBV3-1/TRBV3-2
TGTGCCAGCAGCTTGTTGTATCAGGGCGGTGGGTATGGCTACACCTTC,CASSLLYQGGGYGYTF,.,.,TRBJ1-2,TRBV5-5
TGTGCCAGCAGCTCGAGGGACAGGGGGAATTCACCCCTCCACTTT,CASSSRDRGNSPLHF,TRBD1,.,TRBJ1-6,TRBV5-4
TGTGCCAGCAGCCACAAATCGATACCGGGTGGAAACACCATATATTTT,CASSHKSIPGGNTIYF,.,.,TRBJ1-3,TRBV5-6
TGTGCCAGCTCAGAGAGTAGCGCGAACACCGGGGAGCTGTTTTTT,CASSESSANTGELFF,.,.,TRBJ2-2,TRBV18
TGCGCCAGCAGCTTACGACTAGCGGGGGATCCACAAGAGACCCAGTACTTC,CASSLRLAGDPQETQYF,TRBD2,.,TRBJ2-5,TRBV5-1
TGTGCCAGCTTTTCCCGGACAGACTCCCTCCGACCCCTCCTGAACACTGAAGCTTTCTTT,CASFSRTDSLRPLLNTEAFF,.,.,TRBJ1-1,TRBV7-8
TGTGCCTGGAGTGACAGCGACAATCAGCCCCAGCATTTT,CAWSDSDNQPQHF,.,.,TRBJ1-5,TRBV30
TGTGCCAGCAGCGTACCGAGACTAGCGGGAGGGGCAGATACGCAGTATTTT,CASSVPRLAGGADTQYF,TRBD2,.,TRBJ2-3,TRBV9
TGTGCCAGCAGCTTAAGTACTAGCGGGGGTCGGAAGTACTTC,CASSLSTSGGRKYF,TRBD2,.,TRBJ2-5,TRBV7-3
TGTGCCAGCAGCTTAGGCGGGGTGTCCTACAATGAGCAGTTCTTC,CASSLGGVSYNEQFF,.,.,TRBJ2-1,TRBV7-9
TGTGCCAGCAGGACAAGAGCTAATGAAAAACTGTTTTTT,CASRTRANEKLFF,.,.,TRBJ1-4,TRBV6-5
TGTGCCTGGAGGAGACCTGGGAATGAAAAACTGTTTTTT,CAWRRPGNEKLFF,.,.,TRBJ1-4,TRBV30
TGTGCCAGCAGCTTAGCGACCACCAATAATTCACCCCTCCACTTT,CASSLATTNNSPLHF,.,.,TRBJ1-6,TRBV7-6
TGTGCCAGCAGCTTGGGCCCCACTGTCGGAACCGGGGAGCTGTTTTTT,CASSLGPTVGTGELFF,.,.,TRBJ2-2,TRBV7-3
TGTGCCAGCAGCCAAGACCAGGGAAACACTGAAGCTTTCTTT,CASSQDQGNTEAFF,.,.,TRBJ1-1,TRBV4-2
TGTGCCAGCAGCGACCGGGCTCTTATGGGGGAGACCCAGTACTTC,CASSDRALMGETQYF,.,.,TRBJ2-5,TRBV9
TGTGCCAGCAGCTTTGGACTAGCGGGGGGTGGGAATGAGCAGTTCTTC,CASSFGLAGGGNEQFF,TRBD2,.,TRBJ2-1,TRBV5-4
TGTGCCTGGAGTGAGCAGGGCGAGCAGTACTTC,CAWSEQGEQYF,.,.,TRBJ2-7,TRBV30
TGTGCCAGCAGCTTATTAGTCGGGGGCGAGCAGTACTTC,CASSLLVGGEQYF,.,.,TRBJ2-7,TRBV7-3
TGCGCCAGCAGCTTAAGGACAGGGATCTACAATGAGCAGTTCTTC,CASSLRTGIYNEQFF,TRBD1,.,TRBJ2-1,TRBV5-1
TGTTCTCGGGGCCCACTGACGGGAGAAGCTTTCTTT,CSRGPLTGEAFF,.,.,TRBJ1-1,TRBV30
TGCGCCAGCAGCCCCTGGGGGAGGTCTACCACAGATACGCAGTATTTT,CASSPWGRSTTDTQYF,.,.,TRBJ2-3,TRBV5-1
TGTGCCACCAGCTACCTAGCTAGCGGGACTTCCTACGAGCAGTACTTC,CATSYLASGTSYEQYF,TRBD2,few,TRBJ2-7,TRBV15
TGTGCCAGTAGGCCGACAGGGCACTCTGGGGCCAACGTCCTGACTTTC,CASRPTGHSGANVLTF,TRBD1,.,TRBJ2-6,TRBV19
TGTGCCAGCAGCATAACCGGGACAGGGGTGCCCTACGAGCAGTACTTC,CASSITGTGVPYEQYF,TRBD1,.,TRBJ2-7,TRBV7-9
TGTGCCAGCAGCCCCGGGACAGGGGTCCCCTCAACCACTGAAGCTTTCTTT,CASSPGTGVPSTTEAFF,TRBD1,.,TRBJ1-1,TRBV7-6